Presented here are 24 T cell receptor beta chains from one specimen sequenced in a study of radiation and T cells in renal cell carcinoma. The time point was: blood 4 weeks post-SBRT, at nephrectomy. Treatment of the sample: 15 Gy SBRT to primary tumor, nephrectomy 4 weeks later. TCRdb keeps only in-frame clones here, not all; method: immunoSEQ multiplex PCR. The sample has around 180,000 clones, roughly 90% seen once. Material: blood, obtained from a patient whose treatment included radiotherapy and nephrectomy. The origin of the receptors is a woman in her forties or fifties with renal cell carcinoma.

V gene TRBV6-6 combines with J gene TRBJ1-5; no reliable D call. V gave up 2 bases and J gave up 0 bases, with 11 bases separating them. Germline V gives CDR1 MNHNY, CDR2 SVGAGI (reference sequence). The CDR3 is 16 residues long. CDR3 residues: CASSYRHWYSNQPQHF. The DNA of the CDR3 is TGTGCCAGCAGTTACCGGCACTGGTATAGCAATCAGCCCCAGCATTTT.

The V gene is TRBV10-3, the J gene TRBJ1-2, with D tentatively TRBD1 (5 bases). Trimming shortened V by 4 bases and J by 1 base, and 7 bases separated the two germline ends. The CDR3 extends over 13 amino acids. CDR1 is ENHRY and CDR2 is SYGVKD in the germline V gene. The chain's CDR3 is CAISVDSNYGYTF. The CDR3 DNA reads TGTGCCATCAGTGTAGACAGTAACTATGGCTACACCTTC.

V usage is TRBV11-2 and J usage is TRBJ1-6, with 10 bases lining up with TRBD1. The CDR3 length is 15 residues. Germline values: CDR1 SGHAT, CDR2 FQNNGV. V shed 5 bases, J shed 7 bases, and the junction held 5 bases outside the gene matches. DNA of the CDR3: TGTGCCAGCAGCGGCCGGGACAGGGGAAATTCACCCCTCCACTTT. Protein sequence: CASSGRDRGNSPLHF.

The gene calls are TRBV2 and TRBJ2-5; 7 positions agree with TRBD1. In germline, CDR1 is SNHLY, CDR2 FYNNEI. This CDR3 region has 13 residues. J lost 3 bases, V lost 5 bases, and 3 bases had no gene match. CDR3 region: CASSRDSKETQYF. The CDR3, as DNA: TGTGCCAGCAGTAGGGACAGCAAAGAGACCCAGTACTTC.

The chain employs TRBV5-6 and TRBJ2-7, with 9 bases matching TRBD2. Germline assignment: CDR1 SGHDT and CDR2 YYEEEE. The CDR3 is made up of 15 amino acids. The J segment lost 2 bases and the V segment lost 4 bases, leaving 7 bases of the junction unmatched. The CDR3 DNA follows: TGTGCCAGCAGCCTAGGACTAGCGAGAACCTACGAGCAGTACTTC. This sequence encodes CASSLGLARTYEQYF.

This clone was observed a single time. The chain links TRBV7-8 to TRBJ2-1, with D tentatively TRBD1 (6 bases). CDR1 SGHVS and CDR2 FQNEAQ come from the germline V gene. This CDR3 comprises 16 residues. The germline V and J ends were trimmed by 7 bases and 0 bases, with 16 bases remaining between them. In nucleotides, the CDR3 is TGTGCCAGCATCCGGACAGAACCTAACTCCTACAATGAGCAGTTCTTC. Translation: CASIRTEPNSYNEQFF.

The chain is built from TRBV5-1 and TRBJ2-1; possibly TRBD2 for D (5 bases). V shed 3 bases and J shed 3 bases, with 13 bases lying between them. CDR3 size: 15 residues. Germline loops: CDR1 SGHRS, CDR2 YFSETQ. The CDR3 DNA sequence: TGCGCCAGCAGCTCATCCATTGGACTCTACAATGAGCAGTTCTTC. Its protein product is CASSSSIGLYNEQFF.

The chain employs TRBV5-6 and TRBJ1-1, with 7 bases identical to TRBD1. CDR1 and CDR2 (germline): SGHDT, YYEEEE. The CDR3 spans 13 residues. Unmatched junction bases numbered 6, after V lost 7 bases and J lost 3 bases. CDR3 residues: CASGTGAYTEAFF. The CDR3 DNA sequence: TGTGCCAGCGGAACAGGGGCCTACACTGAAGCTTTCTTT.

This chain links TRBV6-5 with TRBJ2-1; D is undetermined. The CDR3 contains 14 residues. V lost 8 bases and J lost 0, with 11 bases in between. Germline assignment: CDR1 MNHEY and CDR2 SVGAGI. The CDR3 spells CASVLGNSYNEQFF. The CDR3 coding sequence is TGTGCCAGCGTTTTAGGGAACTCCTACAATGAGCAGTTCTTC.

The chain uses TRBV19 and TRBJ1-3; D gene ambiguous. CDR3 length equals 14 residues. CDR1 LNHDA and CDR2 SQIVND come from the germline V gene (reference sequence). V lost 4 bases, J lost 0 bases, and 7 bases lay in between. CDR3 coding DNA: TGTGCCAGTAGTAGTCGTAGCTCTGGAAACACCATATATTTT. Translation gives CASSSRSSGNTIYF.

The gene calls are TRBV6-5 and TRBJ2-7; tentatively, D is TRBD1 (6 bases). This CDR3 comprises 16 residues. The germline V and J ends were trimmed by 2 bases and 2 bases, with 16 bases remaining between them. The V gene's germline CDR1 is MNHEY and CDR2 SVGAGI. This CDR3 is CASSYTRGPGTYEQYF. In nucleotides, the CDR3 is TGTGCCAGCAGTTACACCAGGGGACCCGGTACCTACGAGCAGTACTTC.

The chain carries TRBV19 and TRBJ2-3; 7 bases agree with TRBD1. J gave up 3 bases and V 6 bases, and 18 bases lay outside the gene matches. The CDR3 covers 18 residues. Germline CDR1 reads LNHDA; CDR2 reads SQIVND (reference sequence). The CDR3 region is CASSARQGQIALTDTQYF. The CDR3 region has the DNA TGTGCCAGTAGCGCCCGACAGGGACAAATCGCGTTGACAGATACGCAGTATTTT.

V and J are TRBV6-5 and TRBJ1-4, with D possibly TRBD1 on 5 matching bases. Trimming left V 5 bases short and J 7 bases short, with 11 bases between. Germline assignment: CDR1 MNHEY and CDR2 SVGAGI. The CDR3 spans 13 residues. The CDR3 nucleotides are TGTGCCAGCAGTCCCCCCCAGGGTGAAAAACTGTTTTTT. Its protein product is CASSPPQGEKLFF.

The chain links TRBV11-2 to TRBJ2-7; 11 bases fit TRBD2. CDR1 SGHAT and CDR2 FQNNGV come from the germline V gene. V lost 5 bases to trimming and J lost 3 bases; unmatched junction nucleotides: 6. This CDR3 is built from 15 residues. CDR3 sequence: CASSAPLAGGYEQYF. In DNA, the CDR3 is TGTGCCAGCAGCGCACCGCTAGCGGGGGGCTACGAGCAGTACTTC.

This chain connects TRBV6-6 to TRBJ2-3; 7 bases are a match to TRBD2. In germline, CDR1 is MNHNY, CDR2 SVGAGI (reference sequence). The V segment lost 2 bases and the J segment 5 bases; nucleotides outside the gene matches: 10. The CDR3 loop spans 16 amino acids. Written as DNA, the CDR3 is TGTGCCAGCAGTTACGGGTCTGGTGGGGGGGGAGATACGCAGTATTTT. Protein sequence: CASSYGSGGGGDTQYF.

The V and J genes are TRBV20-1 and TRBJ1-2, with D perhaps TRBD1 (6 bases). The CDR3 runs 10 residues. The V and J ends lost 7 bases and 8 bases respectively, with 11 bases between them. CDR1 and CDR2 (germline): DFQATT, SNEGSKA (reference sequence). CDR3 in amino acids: CSVTGSGYTF. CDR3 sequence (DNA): TGCAGTGTAACAGGGAGCGGCTACACCTTC.

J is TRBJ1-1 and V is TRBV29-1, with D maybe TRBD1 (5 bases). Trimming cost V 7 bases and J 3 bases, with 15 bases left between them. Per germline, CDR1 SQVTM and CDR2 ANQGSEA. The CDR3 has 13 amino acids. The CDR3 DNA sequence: TGCAGCGGACAAAGGGGTAAGGACACTGAAGCTTTCTTT. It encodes CSGQRGKDTEAFF.

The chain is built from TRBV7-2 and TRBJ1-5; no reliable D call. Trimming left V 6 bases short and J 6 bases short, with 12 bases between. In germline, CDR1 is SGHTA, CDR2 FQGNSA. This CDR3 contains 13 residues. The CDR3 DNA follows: TGTGCCAGCAGACCCAACTCTGGTCAGCCCCAGCATTTT. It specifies CASRPNSGQPQHF.

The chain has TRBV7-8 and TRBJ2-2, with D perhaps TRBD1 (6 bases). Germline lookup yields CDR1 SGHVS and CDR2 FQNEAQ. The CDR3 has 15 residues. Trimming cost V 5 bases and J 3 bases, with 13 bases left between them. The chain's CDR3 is CASSATGSDTGELFF. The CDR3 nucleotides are TGTGCCAGCAGCGCCACAGGGTCCGACACCGGGGAGCTGTTTTTT.

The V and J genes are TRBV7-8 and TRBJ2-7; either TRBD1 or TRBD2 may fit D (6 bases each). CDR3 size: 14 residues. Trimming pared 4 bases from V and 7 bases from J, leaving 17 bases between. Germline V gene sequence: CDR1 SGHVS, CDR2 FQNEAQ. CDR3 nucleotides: TGTGCCAGCAGCTATACAGGGTTGGGGAGGGAGCAGTACTTC. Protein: CASSYTGLGREQYF.

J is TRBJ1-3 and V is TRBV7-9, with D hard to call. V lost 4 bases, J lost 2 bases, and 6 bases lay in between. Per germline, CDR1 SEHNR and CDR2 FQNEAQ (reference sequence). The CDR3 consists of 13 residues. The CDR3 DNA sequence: TGTGCCAGCAGCTCCGTAACTGGAAACACCATATATTTT. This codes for CASSSVTGNTIYF.

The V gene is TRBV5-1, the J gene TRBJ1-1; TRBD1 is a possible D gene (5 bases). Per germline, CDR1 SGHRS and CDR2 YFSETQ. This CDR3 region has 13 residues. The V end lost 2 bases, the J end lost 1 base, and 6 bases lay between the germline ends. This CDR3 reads CASSFTGNTEAFF. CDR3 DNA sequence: TGCGCCAGCAGCTTTACAGGGAACACTGAAGCTTTCTTT.

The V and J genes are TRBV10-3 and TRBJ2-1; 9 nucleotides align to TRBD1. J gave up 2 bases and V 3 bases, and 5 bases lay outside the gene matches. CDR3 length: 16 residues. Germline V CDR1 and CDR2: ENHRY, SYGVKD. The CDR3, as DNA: TGTGCCATCAGTGATCAAGGGACAGGGACCTACAATGAGCAGTTCTTC. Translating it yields CAISDQGTGTYNEQFF.

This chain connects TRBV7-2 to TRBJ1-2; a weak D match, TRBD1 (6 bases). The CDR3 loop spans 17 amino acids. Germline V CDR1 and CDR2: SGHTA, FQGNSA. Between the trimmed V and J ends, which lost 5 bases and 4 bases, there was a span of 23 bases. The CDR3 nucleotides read TGTGCCAGCAGCCCTAATAGGGGGTGGGATAGCGGCTATGGCTACACCTTC. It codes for CASSPNRGWDSGYGYTF.